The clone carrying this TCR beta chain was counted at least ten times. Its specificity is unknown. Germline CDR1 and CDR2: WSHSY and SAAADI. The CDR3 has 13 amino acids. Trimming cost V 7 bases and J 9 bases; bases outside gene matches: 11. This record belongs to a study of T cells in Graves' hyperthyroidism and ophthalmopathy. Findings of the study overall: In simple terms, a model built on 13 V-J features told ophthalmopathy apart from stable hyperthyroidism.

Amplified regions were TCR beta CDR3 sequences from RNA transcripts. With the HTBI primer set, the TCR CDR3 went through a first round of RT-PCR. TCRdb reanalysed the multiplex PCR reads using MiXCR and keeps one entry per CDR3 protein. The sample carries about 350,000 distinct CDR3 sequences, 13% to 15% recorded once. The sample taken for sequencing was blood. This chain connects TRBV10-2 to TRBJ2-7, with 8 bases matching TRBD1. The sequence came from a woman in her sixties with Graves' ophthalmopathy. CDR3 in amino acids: CASKGQATGGQYF. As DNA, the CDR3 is TGCGCCAGCAAGGGACAGGCTACCGGGGGGCAGTACTTC.